A single sample is the source of the 18 T cell receptor beta chains below, sequenced in a study of CD8+ T cells in alopecia areata. cDNA reverse transcribed from extracted RNA served as the sequencing template. Only in-frame clones appear in the TCRdb table, and some are missing; sequencing was by immunoSEQ multiplex PCR. In the table there are approximately 180,000 clones, about 67% of which are singletons. Source: CD8+ T cells sorted from blood, taken at week 0. These TCRs come from a human donor with alopecia areata.

A single count supports this clone. The chain carries TRBV30 and TRBJ1-2; D is ambiguous. Germline V gene data show CDR1 as GTSNPN and CDR2 as SVGIG (reference sequence). V gave up 0 bases and J gave up 5 bases, with 16 bases separating them. The CDR3 is 15 amino acids. CDR3 amino acids: CAWSVPRPGRYGYTF. The CDR3 region has the DNA TGTGCCTGGAGTGTACCCCGGCCGGGCCGGTATGGCTACACCTTC.

This chain uses TRBV5-1 with TRBJ2-2; D not certain. Per germline, CDR1 SGHRS and CDR2 YFSETQ. The CDR3 length is 14 residues. Trimming stripped 8 bases from V and 1 base from J, with 12 bases between. As DNA, the CDR3 is TGCGCCAGTCCCGTGTCAGGGAACACCGGGGAGCTGTTTTTT. Its protein product is CASPVSGNTGELFF.

This clone showed up just a few times. The gene calls are TRBV4-1 and TRBJ1-4; D is unclear. CDR3 length: 11 amino acids. V lost 3 bases and J lost 5, with 1 base in between. Germline V CDR1 and CDR2: MGHRA, YSYEKL. The DNA of the CDR3 is TGCGCCAGCAGCCAGAATGAAAAACTGTTTTTT. As protein: CASSQNEKLFF.

CDR3 in amino acids: CASSPVGGAGETQYF. The CDR3 DNA reads TGTGCCAGCAGTCCTGTTGGCGGGGCAGGCGAGACCCAGTACTTC. V is TRBV6-5 and J is TRBJ2-5; D may be TRBD2 (6 bases). V was trimmed by 5 bases and J by 5 bases, leaving 18 bases between them. The CDR3 runs to 15 residues. Germline CDR1 and CDR2: MNHEY and SVGAGI.

This chain uses TRBV29-1 with TRBJ2-7; 10 bases are shared with TRBD1. Germline CDR1 is SQVTM and CDR2 is ANQGSEA. The CDR3 is made up of 15 amino acids. The V segment lost 3 bases and the J segment 5 bases; nucleotides outside the gene matches: 10. The CDR3 DNA sequence: TGCAGCGTTGAGAACTGGGACAGGGGATCGGACGAGCAGTACTTC. Translating it yields CSVENWDRGSDEQYF.

The chain is built from TRBV5-1 and TRBJ2-5, with D perhaps TRBD2 (5 bases). The J call may be mistaken, given a closer DNA end match to TRBJ2-7. Per germline, CDR1 SGHRS and CDR2 YFSETQ. This CDR3 spans 12 amino acids. CDR3 protein: CASSFGAYEQYF. CDR3 in DNA: TGCGCCAGCAGCTTCGGGGCCTACGAGCAGTACTTC.

The rearrangement uses TRBV7-2 and TRBJ2-5, with D tentatively TRBD2 (5 bases). The V end lost 8 bases, the J end lost 1 base, and 11 bases lay between the germline ends. Per the germline V gene, CDR1 is SGHTA and CDR2 is FQGNSA. The CDR3 is made up of 13 amino acids. In DNA, the CDR3 is TGTGCCAGCCCCCTCGCGGGCCAAGAGACCCAGTACTTC. Residues: CASPLAGQETQYF.

There are a few counts of this clone. CDR3 residues: CASSLDGGSYEQYF. In DNA form, the CDR3 reads TGCGCCAGCAGCTTGGATGGGGGCTCCTACGAGCAGTACTTC. The chain links TRBV5-1 to TRBJ2-7; the D gene could be TRBD1 or TRBD2 (5 bases each). Germline lookup yields CDR1 SGHRS and CDR2 YFSETQ. The CDR3 is made up of 14 amino acids. Trimming cost V 0 bases and J 0 bases, with 7 bases left between them.

The chain couples TRBV9 to TRBJ2-1; 10 positions agree with TRBD2. J lost 2 bases, V lost 9 bases, and 2 bases had no gene match. This CDR3 spans 13 amino acids. Germline loops: CDR1 SGDLS, CDR2 YYNGEE. The CDR3 reads CATSGGAYNEQFF. The CDR3, as DNA: TGTGCCACAAGCGGGGGGGCCTACAATGAGCAGTTCTTC.

This sequence joins TRBV30 and TRBJ2-2; a weak D match, TRBD1 (5 bases). The germline V gene has CDR1 GTSNPN and CDR2 SVGIG (reference sequence). This CDR3 spans 17 amino acids. The V end was cut by 1 base, the J end by 6 bases, with 21 bases between. CDR3 nucleotide sequence: TGTGCCTGGAGTGACTTGATAGGCAGGGCCCTTCCCGGGGAGCTGTTTTTT. Its protein is CAWSDLIGRALPGELFF.

The chain recombines TRBV6-5 with TRBJ2-3; no reliable D call. Trimming pared 7 bases from V and 0 bases from J, leaving 11 bases between. The length of the CDR3 is 14 residues. Per germline, CDR1 MNHEY and CDR2 SVGAGI. CDR3 in DNA: TGTGCCAGCACCTCCTGGGGTAGCACAGATACGCAGTATTTT. Protein product: CASTSWGSTDTQYF.

V and J are TRBV5-6 and TRBJ2-1, with a tentative D call TRBD1 (7 bases). Trimming took off 4 bases at V and 3 bases at J, with 14 bases between the two ends. The CDR3 is 15 amino acids. Per the germline V gene, CDR1 is SGHDT and CDR2 is YYEEEE. CDR3 sequence (DNA): TGTGCCAGCAGCGACCGACAGGGAGGCTACAATGAGCAGTTCTTC. Translated: CASSDRQGGYNEQFF. The full variable domain, with the rest looked up from reference TRBV5-6 and TRBJ2-1, is DAGVTQSPTHLIKTRGQQVTLRCSPKSGHDTVSWYQQALGQGPQFIFQYYEEEERQRGNFPDRFSGHQFPNYSSELNVNALLLGDSALYLCASSDRQGGYNEQFFGPGTRLTVL.

This clone was picked up a small number of times. V and J are TRBV25-1 and TRBJ2-3, with a possible D match to TRBD1 (6 bases). Germline V CDR1 and CDR2: MGHDK, SYGVNS. The germline V and J ends were trimmed by 9 bases and 4 bases, with 26 bases remaining between them. The length of the CDR3 is 17 residues. The CDR3 here is CASLGEEDSSMSDTQYF. CDR3 nucleotide sequence: TGTGCCAGTCTCGGTGAAGAGGACAGTTCGATGTCAGATACGCAGTATTTT.

The chain is built from TRBV7-9 and TRBJ1-2, with TRBD1 matching over 10 bases. Germline-derived CDR1 and CDR2 are SEHNR and FQNEAQ (reference sequence). The V gene end was trimmed by 5 bases and the J gene end by 8 bases; junction bases not matched to a gene: 14. CDR3 length: 16 residues. CDR3: CASSGGQGDFSEGYTF. CDR3 DNA: TGTGCCAGCAGCGGAGGACAGGGGGATTTTTCGGAAGGCTACACCTTC.

The DNA for the CDR3 is TGCGCCAGCAGCTCCGGGACTAGCGTGGGGGATACGCAGTATTTT. Protein sequence: CASSSGTSVGDTQYF. The rearrangement uses TRBV4-1 and TRBJ2-3, with 10 bases matching TRBD2. There are 15 residues in the CDR3. In germline, CDR1 is MGHRA, CDR2 YSYEKL. After removal of 5 bases from V and 6 bases from J, the junction contained 8 bases not matched to a gene.

V and J are TRBV15 and TRBJ1-1; D call uncertain. This CDR3 has 14 residues. Germline V CDR1 and CDR2: LNHNV, YYDKDF (reference sequence). V lost 5 bases, J lost 3 bases, and 13 bases lay in between. The CDR3 sequence is CATSARGFDTEAFF. The CDR3 region has the DNA TGTGCCACCAGCGCCCGAGGGTTCGACACTGAAGCTTTCTTT.

This clone came up a few times. This chain joins TRBV30 and TRBJ1-2; D not resolved. CDR3 length: 14 amino acids. Germline V gene lookup returns CDR1 GTSNPN and CDR2 SVGIG (reference sequence). V lost 1 base, J lost 1 base, and 10 bases lay in between. CDR3 DNA: TGTGCCTGGAGTGCCGACAAGAATAACTATGGCTACACCTTC. Amino acid sequence: CAWSADKNNYGYTF. The variable domain in full, with the rest retrieved from reference TRBV30 and TRBJ1-2, is SQTIHQWPATLVQPVGSPLSLECTVEGTSNPNLYWYRQAAGRGLQLLFYSVGIGQISSEVPQNLSASRPQDRQFILSSKKLLLSDSGFYLCAWSADKNNYGYTFGSGTRLTVV.

The chain employs TRBV30 and TRBJ1-1; D is possibly TRBD1 (5 bases). The CDR3 loop spans 13 amino acids. Germline lookup yields CDR1 GTSNPN and CDR2 SVGIG (reference sequence). V gave up 5 bases and J gave up 3 bases, with 13 bases separating them. The CDR3 region is CAWRAWGDTEAFF. For the CDR3, the DNA is TGTGCCTGGCGCGCCTGGGGGGACACTGAAGCTTTCTTT.